One sample yielded the 30 T cell receptor beta chains listed below, sequenced in a study of blood T cell repertoires in COVID-19 (dated by TCRdb to the early 2020s). Preparation of the library involved the immunoSEQ multiplex PCR assay. TCRdb's version of the immuneACCESS table is confined to in-frame rearrangements and falls short of the full clone set. An unresolved V gene accounts for under half of the shortfall where checked; the remainder is of unknown origin. This sample gives a few hundred thousand clones in total; 90% to 95% of them show up just once. Roughly 0.86% of the sample belongs to the ten largest clones. Sequences were obtained from PBMCs or T cells enriched from blood (not recorded which). The receptors originated from a woman aged 40 to 50 who had been exposed to COVID-19.

A few counts support this clone. The CDR3 reads CATSPRGTPNTEAFF. Written as DNA, the CDR3 is TGTGCCACCAGCCCCCGAGGAACACCGAACACTGAAGCTTTCTTT. The chain has TRBV15 and TRBJ1-1; D gene unclear. The CDR3 runs to 15 residues. Germline values: CDR1 LNHNV, CDR2 YYDKDF (reference sequence). V lost 5 bases and J lost 1, with 14 bases in between.

This clone appeared once. V gene TRBV7-2 combines with J gene TRBJ2-7; 12 bases agree with TRBD1. Germline CDR1 is SGHTA and CDR2 is FQGNSA. This CDR3 spans 19 amino acids. The V segment lost 3 bases and the J segment 2 bases; nucleotides outside the gene matches: 14. The CDR3 DNA sequence: TGTGCCAGCAGCTTCAAACCCCTCGGAGGGACAGGGGGCACCTACGAGCAGTACTTC. It translates to CASSFKPLGGTGGTYEQYF.

The chain joins TRBV11-1 to TRBJ2-7, with a tentative D call TRBD1 (6 bases). CDR3 length: 14 amino acids. The germline V gene encodes CDR1 SGHAT and CDR2 FQDESV (reference sequence). V lost 5 bases and J 1 base, leaving 12 bases between the germline ends. The CDR3 region is CASSPFGQSYEQYF. The CDR3 coding sequence is TGTGCCAGCAGCCCTTTCGGACAGTCCTACGAGCAGTACTTC.

This chain links TRBV5-5 with TRBJ2-1; 7 nucleotides agree with TRBD1. The CDR3 contains 16 residues. Germline V gene lookup returns CDR1 SGHKS and CDR2 YYEKEE (reference sequence). Trimming removed 3 bases from V and 5 bases from J; junction bases left unmatched: 11. Written as DNA, the CDR3 is TGTGCCAGCAGCTCGGGCTCTCTAGGGGGCCACAATGAGCAGTTCTTC. This sequence encodes CASSSGSLGGHNEQFF.

V is TRBV29-1 and J is TRBJ1-3; D is possibly TRBD1 (6 bases). This CDR3 contains 14 residues. Germline assignment: CDR1 SQVTM and CDR2 ANQGSEA. The ends were cut back, 4 bases at V and 2 bases at J, with 12 bases in the middle. CDR3 sequence: CSVVQGFAGNTIYF. The CDR3 DNA follows: TGCAGCGTTGTACAGGGTTTTGCTGGAAACACCATATATTTT.

J is TRBJ1-5 and V is TRBV7-9; unclear D gene. Looked up from germline, CDR1 is SEHNR and CDR2 is FQNEAQ (reference sequence). V gave up 1 base and J gave up 6 bases, with 7 bases separating them. This CDR3 region has 13 residues. CDR3 DNA sequence: TGTGCCAGCAGCTTAGTTTTCGGTCAGCCCCAGCATTTT. Translated: CASSLVFGQPQHF.

This chain uses TRBV6-5 with TRBJ1-2, with TRBD1 matching over 8 bases. CDR3 size: 14 residues. J was trimmed by 4 bases and V by 2 bases; bases with no gene match: 3. CDR1 is MNHEY and CDR2 is SVGAGI in the germline V gene. CDR3 DNA: TGTGCCAGCAGTTACGCAACAGGGGGCTATGGCTACACCTTC. The encoded protein is CASSYATGGYGYTF.

This sequence joins TRBV15 and TRBJ1-5; tentative D call: TRBD1 (5 bases). The CDR3 spans 14 residues. Germline V lookup: CDR1 LNHNV, CDR2 YYDKDF (reference sequence). Trimming cost V 8 bases and J 3 bases, with 14 bases left between them. The CDR3 protein is CATHGGTLNQPQHF. CDR3 sequence (DNA): TGTGCCACCCACGGAGGGACTCTCAATCAGCCCCAGCATTTT.

V gene TRBV24-1 combines with J gene TRBJ1-1, with TRBD1 matching over 8 bases. Germline V CDR1 and CDR2: KGHDR, SFDVKD. This CDR3 spans 13 amino acids. The J segment lost 4 bases and the V segment lost 5 bases, leaving 2 bases of the junction unmatched. The CDR3 reads CATSGDRFTEAFF. The CDR3 region has the DNA TGTGCCACCAGTGGGGACAGGTTCACTGAAGCTTTCTTT.

The rearrangement joins TRBV6-5 to TRBJ2-1; TRBD2 is a possible D gene (6 bases). Germline CDR1 is MNHEY and CDR2 is SVGAGI. With 8 bases removed from V and 0 bases from J, the gap between germline ends came to 11 bases. This CDR3 spans 14 amino acids. The CDR3, as DNA: TGTGCCAGCGTACGGGGGTTCTCCTACAATGAGCAGTTCTTC. This encodes CASVRGFSYNEQFF.

The rearrangement links TRBV28 to TRBJ1-2; D is possibly TRBD1 (5 bases). The CDR3 consists of 14 residues. CDR1 is MDHEN, CDR2 SYDVKM, per germline. Between the trimmed V and J ends, which lost 5 bases and 4 bases, there was a span of 14 bases. CDR3 amino acids: CASSLWEGPYGYTF. In DNA form, the CDR3 reads TGTGCCAGCAGTCTTTGGGAGGGACCCTATGGCTACACCTTC.

The rearrangement uses TRBV7-9 and TRBJ1-6; D is possibly TRBD1 (5 bases). Germline V lookup: CDR1 SEHNR, CDR2 FQNEAQ (reference sequence). The CDR3 contains 13 residues. V was cut by 1 base and J by 14 bases, with 12 bases left in between. The CDR3 DNA reads as TGTGCCAGCAGCTTAGTGCGGGGGAAGGCCCTCCACTTT. This translates into CASSLVRGKALHF. Full variable domain (remainder filled in from reference TRBV7-9 and TRBJ1-6): DTGVSQNPRHKITKRGQNVTFRCDPISEHNRLYWYRQTLGQGPEFLTYFQNEAQLEKSRLLSDRFSAERPKGSFSTLEIQRTEQGDSAMYLCASSLVRGKALHFGNGTRLTVT.

This chain links TRBV7-3 with TRBJ2-3; 7 bases align to TRBD1. Trimming removed 5 bases from V and 6 bases from J; junction bases left unmatched: 8. CDR1 is SGHTA and CDR2 is FQGTGA in the germline V gene. The CDR3 extends over 14 amino acids. This chain's CDR3 is CASSQGQPPDTQYF. The CDR3 nucleotides read TGTGCCAGCAGCCAGGGACAGCCCCCTGATACGCAGTATTTT.

The chain uses TRBV2 and TRBJ2-6; a weak D match, TRBD1 (5 bases). The CDR3 runs 16 residues. V lost 8 bases and J lost 5, with 19 bases in between. From germline, CDR1 is SNHLY and CDR2 FYNNEI. The CDR3 DNA reads TGTGCCAGCGGTGGGCAGGGAAGGGCTCGGGCCAACGTCCTGACTTTC. Translation: CASGGQGRARANVLTF.

Comments on this clone: Other DNA sequences in this sample translate to the same CDR3. V and J are TRBV3-1 (or the pseudogene TRBV3-2) and TRBJ1-5; possible D gene TRBD1, 5 bases. The germline gives CDR1 LGHDT, CDR2 YNNKEL (reference sequence). The CDR3 is 15 residues long. V dropped 1 base and J dropped 2 bases, with 9 bases sitting between them. CDR3 sequence reads: CASSQGGSGNQPQHF. CDR3 sequence (DNA): TGTGCCAGCAGCCAAGGGGGCAGTGGCAATCAGCCCCAGCATTTT.

The rearrangement uses TRBV28 and TRBJ2-3, with 8 positions matching TRBD1. The J segment lost 1 base and the V segment lost 2 bases, leaving 5 bases of the junction unmatched. Germline V gene sequence: CDR1 MDHEN, CDR2 SYDVKM. The CDR3 extends over 16 amino acids. CDR3 amino acids: CASSLGKTGGTDTQYF. The CDR3, as DNA: TGTGCCAGCAGTTTAGGGAAGACAGGGGGCACAGATACGCAGTATTTT.

This chain uses TRBV20-1 with TRBJ1-5; tentative D call: TRBD1 (5 bases). Germline loops: CDR1 DFQATT, CDR2 SNEGSKA (reference sequence). CDR3 length equals 15 residues. The V and J ends lost 3 bases and 8 bases respectively, with 20 bases between them. The CDR3, as DNA: TGCAGTGCTAGTGAAACGGCCGTCCGCAGGGAGCCCCAGCATTTT. This gives the protein CSASETAVRREPQHF.

This clone was detected once. The V gene is TRBV7-2, the J gene TRBJ2-7, with 14 bases matching TRBD2. Germline V gives CDR1 SGHTA, CDR2 FQGNSA. V trimming: 1 base; J trimming: 6 bases; junction bases outside the gene matches: 5. The CDR3 consists of 16 residues. This chain's CDR3 is CASSLEGTSGRTEQYF. The DNA of the CDR3 is TGTGCCAGCAGCTTAGAAGGGACTAGCGGGAGAACCGAGCAGTACTTC.

The chain uses TRBV15 and TRBJ2-3, with TRBD1 matching 7 bases. This CDR3 contains 16 residues. Per the germline V gene, CDR1 is LNHNV and CDR2 is YYDKDF (reference sequence). V lost 3 bases to trimming and J lost 1 base; unmatched junction nucleotides: 7. CDR3: CATSRDPGTGTDTQYF. In DNA, the CDR3 is TGTGCCACCAGCAGGGATCCCGGGACAGGCACAGATACGCAGTATTTT.

This clone was recorded only once. The V call is TRBV29-1, the J call TRBJ1-4; D is unclear. V lost 3 bases, J lost 6 bases, and 5 bases lay in between. The V gene's germline CDR1 is SQVTM and CDR2 ANQGSEA. This CDR3 is built from 11 residues. In DNA, the CDR3 is TGCAGCGTTGACTCTTATGAAAAACTGTTTTTT. As protein: CSVDSYEKLFF.

The chain links TRBV12-2 to TRBJ2-7; the table's D call, TRBD2, was not checked against the DNA. TRBV12-2 is a recognized pseudogene. The CDR3 totals 19 residues. In nucleotides, the CDR3 is TGTGCAAGTCGCTCCCATAGTAGAACCTCCGATCGAAGCTCCTACGAGCAGTACTTC. Protein sequence: CASRSHSRTSDRSSYEQYF.

This rearrangement joins TRBV18 to TRBJ1-2; D ambiguous. The CDR3 has 15 amino acids. In germline, CDR1 is KGHSH, CDR2 LQKENI. Trimming left V 6 bases short and J 0 bases short, with 14 bases between. The chain's CDR3 is CASSQEGGANYGYTF. CDR3 DNA sequence: TGTGCCAGCTCCCAAGAGGGAGGCGCTAACTATGGCTACACCTTC.

The rearrangement uses TRBV9 and TRBJ2-7, with 8 positions matching TRBD2. The V segment lost 4 bases and the J segment 0 bases; nucleotides outside the gene matches: 9. The germline gives CDR1 SGDLS, CDR2 YYNGEE. This CDR3 contains 16 residues. For the CDR3, the DNA is TGTGCCAGCAGCCCCCGGGGGGGCGTAAGCTCCTACGAGCAGTACTTC. Protein sequence: CASSPRGGVSSYEQYF.

This clone appeared once. The chain couples TRBV11-3 to TRBJ2-1, with 7 bases lining up with TRBD1. The germline V gene has CDR1 SGHNT and CDR2 YENEEA. J gave up 9 bases and V 2 bases, and 4 bases lay outside the gene matches. This CDR3 has 13 residues. The DNA of the CDR3 is TGTGCCAGCAGCTTATTCCGGGACAGTGAGCAGTTCTTC. Translating it yields CASSLFRDSEQFF.

J is TRBJ1-2 and V is TRBV5-8, with D hard to call. V lost 7 bases and J 8 bases, leaving 9 bases between the germline ends. CDR3 length: 10 amino acids. CDR1 is SGHTS, CDR2 YDEGEE, per germline. DNA of the CDR3: TGTGCCAGCCGCGCCGCCGGCTACACCTTC. Its translation: CASRAAGYTF.

This clone is a singleton in its sample. The rearrangement joins TRBV4-3 to TRBJ1-1; TRBD1 matches at 7 bases. Germline V lookup: CDR1 LGHNA, CDR2 YSLEER. The CDR3 is 15 amino acids. Trimming removed 1 base from V and 4 bases from J; junction bases left unmatched: 6. CDR3 nucleotide sequence: TGCGCCAGCAGCCAAGCCAGAGGGGGCGGCACTGAAGCTTTCTTT. Amino acid sequence: CASSQARGGGTEAFF.

This chain connects TRBV19 to TRBJ1-3, with TRBD1 matching over 8 bases. The germline V gene encodes CDR1 LNHDA and CDR2 SQIVND (reference sequence). V lost 4 bases to trimming and J lost 0 bases; unmatched junction nucleotides: 14. This CDR3 has 19 amino acids. The DNA for the CDR3 is TGTGCCAGTAGTAAACCGGGACAGGCGCCTTTTTCCTCTGGAAACACCATATATTTT. It is translated as CASSKPGQAPFSSGNTIYF.

The rearrangement joins TRBV10-3 to TRBJ2-4, with 8 bases aligning to TRBD1. CDR1 ENHRY and CDR2 SYGVKD come from the germline V gene. This CDR3 contains 17 residues. The trim removed 0 bases at V and 2 bases at J, leaving 6 bases unmatched. The CDR3 loop reads CAISESIGQGTKNIQYF. The CDR3 DNA sequence: TGTGCCATCAGTGAGTCGATAGGACAGGGCACCAAAAACATTCAGTACTTC.

The chain recombines TRBV9 with TRBJ1-3; no clear D. The CDR3 sequence is 18 residues long. Trimming shortened V by 4 bases and J by 1 base, and 21 bases separated the two germline ends. In germline, CDR1 is SGDLS, CDR2 YYNGEE. The CDR3 DNA is TGTGCCAGCAGCCGGACTGCTAACAGTGGTGGATCTGGAAACACCATATATTTT. This gives the protein CASSRTANSGGSGNTIYF.

The J gene is TRBJ2-7, the V gene TRBV18, with TRBD2 matching over 10 bases. In germline, CDR1 is KGHSH, CDR2 LQKENI. The CDR3 contains 15 residues. The V segment lost 3 bases and the J segment 5 bases; nucleotides outside the gene matches: 7. The CDR3 sequence is CASSPSSGRTHEQYF. For the CDR3, the DNA is TGTGCCAGCTCACCTTCTAGCGGGAGAACCCACGAGCAGTACTTC.